This TCR beta chain was profiled in a study of CD8 T cells in Susac syndrome. About the research overall: Clinical remission applied to roughly 8 sequenced Susac syndrome patients, and six had active disease.

The ends lost 7 bases at V and 8 bases at J; junction bases unmatched: 7. Germline V lookup: CDR1 SNHLY, CDR2 FYNNEI. The CDR3 covers 13 residues. Reverse transcription used about 0.45 to 1 ug RNA and random hexamers. Amplification of TCR beta CDR3 by immunoSEQ multiplex PCR spanned 54 Vbeta and 13 Jbeta. One entry per CDR3 protein results from TCRdb running MiXCR on the immunoSEQ multiplex PCR reads. There are about 130,000 distinct CDR3 sequences in the sample; 95% occur only once, and 0.15% to 0.2% lies in the top ten. The rearrangement uses TRBV2 and TRBJ2-2, with 7 bases that match TRBD1. The specimen was CD8+ T cells from PBMCs. This TCR was recovered from a human donor with Susac syndrome. The CDR3 sequence: CASTRTGEGELFF. For the CDR3, the DNA is TGTGCCAGCACTAGAACAGGGGAAGGGGAGCTGTTTTTT.